This TCR beta chain was identified in a study of T cell responses to AZD1222 COVID-19 vaccine. Germline values: CDR1 SGHVS, CDR2 FNYEAQ. This CDR3 is built from 16 residues. V was shortened by 2 bases and J by 1 base, with 11 bases between the two germline ends. For this clone: As yet, its antigen is unknown.

Profiling relied on immunoSEQ multiplex PCR, and the TCRdb table lists in-frame clones only, not all of them. The sample has roughly 150,000 clones; 90% are singletons. Study results and limitations: It was only after the peak T cell response that any repertoires were sampled.

The V and J genes are TRBV7-6 and TRBJ1-4; D not certain. The specimen was peripheral blood, collected 28 days after the second AZD1222 dose. The sequence derives from an adult who received the AZD1222 COVID-19 vaccine. Here the CDR3 DNA reads TGTGCCAGCAGCTTATCCGCGCGGGGAACTAATGAAAAACTGTTTTTT. The encoded protein is CASSLSARGTNEKLFF.